A selection of T cell receptor beta chains follows, all from one sample in a study of T-cell memory formation after mild COVID-19. TCRdb redid the calling of the 5' RACE reads with MiXCR, one entry per CDR3 protein. Of about 400,000 distinct CDR3 sequences listed, over 15% were seen once; the top ten hold 20% to 25%. Sequencing was performed on PBMCs or a T cell subset sorted from them (not recorded which). These receptors originate from a man aged 18 to 30 who had mild COVID-19 (a few samples of this study predate the infection). Cell type and time point are not known. Both conserved end residues are part of each CDR3. A D gene is named only where the DNA matches it firmly. Part of the rows lack a size; the others show once, few, many or a class for expanded clones.

V gene	clone size	D gene	J gene	CDR3 protein	CDR3 DNA
TRBV4-2	few	NA	TRBJ1-2	CASSQQEGPSSYGYTF	TGTGCCAGCAGCCAGCAAGAGGGTCCCTCTAGCTATGGCTACACCTTC
TRBV9	NA	TRBD2	TRBJ2-3	CASSALAGASTDTQYF	TGTGCCAGCAGCGCCTTAGCGGGGGCTAGCACAGATACGCAGTATTTT
TRBV10-3	NA	NA	TRBJ2-4	CAISEALGGVQYF	TGTGCCATCAGTGAGGCCCTCGGGGGCGTTCAGTACTTC
TRBV15	NA	NA	TRBJ1-1	CATSNEGVEAFF	TGTGCCACCAGTAACGAGGGAGTTGAAGCTTTCTTT
TRBV2	NA	NA	TRBJ2-4	CASHNWKNIQYF	TGTGCCAGCCATAACTGGAAAAACATTCAGTACTTC
TRBV11-1	NA	NA	TRBJ2-1	CASSFYQTDYNEQFF	TGTGCCAGCAGCTTCTATCAAACAGATTACAATGAGCAGTTCTTC
TRBV7-2	NA	NA	TRBJ2-3	CASSHAVDTQYF	TGTGCCAGCAGCCACGCTGTGGATACGCAGTATTTT
TRBV7-9	NA	TRBD1	TRBJ1-6	CASSQQGANSPLHF	TGTGCCAGCAGCCAACAGGGGGCTAACTCACCCCTCCACTTT
TRBV5-1	few	NA	TRBJ1-3	CASSWWGPGNTIYF	TGCGCCAGCAGCTGGTGGGGGCCTGGAAACACCATATATTTT
TRBV12-3/TRBV12-4	few	TRBD2	TRBJ2-3	CASSSQRGGSGDTQYF	TGTGCCAGCAGTTCCCAGCGGGGGGGATCAGGAGATACGCAGTATTTT
TRBV4-3	NA	NA	TRBJ1-4	CASSRMWGTNEKLFF	TGCGCCAGCAGCCGGATGTGGGGGACTAATGAAAAACTGTTTTTT
TRBV7-9	NA	NA	TRBJ2-3	CASSTIEGELTDTQYF	TGTGCCAGCAGCACCATCGAGGGTGAACTCACAGATACGCAGTATTTT
TRBV5-1	few	NA	TRBJ2-5	CASSFRPGLQETQYF	TGCGCCAGCAGCTTCCGGCCCGGGTTACAAGAGACCCAGTACTTC
TRBV11-2	NA	NA	TRBJ2-3	CASSHRGVRRDTQYF	TGTGCCAGCAGCCACAGAGGGGTTCGGAGGGATACGCAGTATTTT
TRBV18	NA	NA	TRBJ2-1	CASSPQEEPLNEQFF	TGTGCCAGCTCACCACAGGAGGAACCGTTGAATGAGCAGTTCTTC
TRBV5-1	NA	TRBD1	TRBJ1-1	CASSETGGVDPEAFF	TGCGCCAGCAGCGAAACAGGGGGCGTGGACCCTGAAGCTTTCTTT
TRBV6-5	many	NA	TRBJ2-7	CASSYRRAGGEQYF	TGTGCCAGCAGTTACCGGCGGGCCGGCGGCGAGCAGTACTTC
TRBV10-3	NA	NA	TRBJ2-3	CAISELSSTDTQYF	TGTGCCATCAGTGAGTTGAGTAGCACAGATACGCAGTATTTT
TRBV2	few	TRBD2	TRBJ2-5	CASGGRLAGDPQYF	TGTGCCAGCGGGGGCCGACTAGCGGGGGATCCCCAGTACTTC
TRBV10-2	few	TRBD1	TRBJ2-1	CATATGTGSYNEQFF	TGCGCCACCGCGACCGGGACAGGCTCCTACAATGAGCAGTTCTTC
TRBV12-3/TRBV12-4	NA	NA	TRBJ1-6	CASSTRHTAQRPLHF	TGTGCCAGCAGTACCCGCCACACGGCTCAGAGGCCCCTCCACTTT
TRBV6-6	few	NA	TRBJ1-6	CASSDGTILWDSPLHF	TGTGCCAGCAGTGACGGGACAATCCTGTGGGATTCACCCCTCCACTTT
TRBV5-1	NA	NA	TRBJ2-3	CASSFVPADTQYF	TGCGCCAGCAGCTTTGTCCCGGCAGATACGCAGTATTTT
TRBV27	NA	NA	TRBJ1-2	CASSPRGYYGYTF	TGTGCCAGCAGCCCTCGGGGCTACTATGGCTACACCTTC
TRBV12-3/TRBV12-4	NA	NA	TRBJ2-7	CASSPRRVYEQYF	TGTGCCAGCAGCCCCAGGCGGGTTTACGAGCAGTACTTC
TRBV6-5	few	TRBD1	TRBJ2-3	CASSYLGTGGTDTQYF	TGTGCCAGCAGTTACTTGGGGACAGGGGGCACAGATACGCAGTATTTT
TRBV7-9	NA	TRBD2	TRBJ2-5	CASSTRERGVETQYF	TGTGCCAGCAGCACACGAGAACGGGGGGTGGAGACCCAGTACTTC
TRBV20-1	few	NA	TRBJ1-5	CSALKILRTARNQPQHF	TGCAGTGCTCTGAAGATACTAAGGACAGCCCGTAATCAGCCCCAGCATTTT
TRBV7-9	NA	NA	TRBJ2-5	CASSGRSGTQYF	TGTGCCAGCAGCGGGAGAAGTGGGACCCAGTACTTC